These 30 T cell receptor beta chains originate from one sample sequenced in a study of OX40 agonist ivuxolimab in advanced cancers. Repertoires were generated with immunoSEQ multiplex PCR, while TCRdb's copy carries only in-frame clones and drops some. The sample holds tens of thousands of clones, about 90% seen once. Sequencing was performed on CD4+ or CD8+ T cells sorted from blood, taken in a trial of the OX40 agonist ivuxolimab. The origin of the receptors is an adult with an advanced solid tumor such as melanoma, head and neck, liver or kidney cancer.

The chain has TRBV27 and TRBJ1-2; unclear D gene. The germline V gene encodes CDR1 MNHEY and CDR2 SMNVEV (reference sequence). V was clipped by 5 bases and J by 4 bases, with 20 bases between them. The CDR3 is 16 residues long. CDR3: CASSRADAGSGYGYTF. The CDR3 DNA is TGTGCCAGCAGTAGGGCGGACGCAGGCTCGGGCTATGGCTACACCTTC.

The DNA of the CDR3 is TGTGCCAGCAGTTCCACCGAGAACACTGAAGCTTTCTTT. Translation: CASSSTENTEAFF. This sequence joins TRBV2 and TRBJ1-1, with D unresolved. CDR3 size: 13 residues. The V end was cut by 5 bases, the J end by 1 base, with 8 bases between. Germline CDR1 SNHLY, CDR2 FYNNEI.

This clone has only one observation. The chain couples TRBV11-3 to TRBJ2-1; TRBD2 matches 8 bases. There are 14 residues in the CDR3. V dropped 1 base and J dropped 6; count of bases not matched to a gene: 2. The V gene's germline CDR1 is SGHNT and CDR2 YENEEA. Written as DNA, the CDR3 is TGTGCCAGCAGCTTAGCCGGGAGGGGCAATGAGCAGTTCTTC. Amino acid sequence: CASSLAGRGNEQFF.

CDR3 nucleotide sequence: TGTGCCACGGGAACTAGGGGCAGCTCCTACGAGCAGTACTTC. Translation: CATGTRGSSYEQYF. The rearrangement links TRBV5-3 to TRBJ2-7; D tentatively fits TRBD1 or TRBD2 (5 bases each). TRBV5-3 is identified as an open reading frame with a role that is uncertain. This CDR3 spans 14 amino acids. Trimming cost V 9 bases and J 0 bases, with 16 bases left between them.

V usage is TRBV10-3 and J usage is TRBJ2-7; tentative D call: TRBD2 (6 bases). Deletions cut 3 bases from V and 2 bases from J, with 17 bases between. Germline-derived CDR1 and CDR2 are ENHRY and SYGVKD. The CDR3 runs to 16 residues. CDR3 nucleotide sequence: TGTGCCATCAGTGACAAGGGAGCGGGTTTTACCTACGAGCAGTACTTC. This encodes CAISDKGAGFTYEQYF.

This clone is a singleton in its sample. The CDR3 DNA reads TGTGCCAGCAGCCAAGGGGGACTAGCGGGAGGATGGTCCTACGAGCAGTACTTC. This codes for CASSQGGLAGGWSYEQYF. The rearrangement joins TRBV4-2 to TRBJ2-7; TRBD2 agrees at 15 bases. Germline CDR1 reads LGHNA; CDR2 reads YNFKEQ. The trim removed 1 base at V and 1 base at J, leaving 5 bases unmatched. The CDR3 spans 18 residues.

The V call is TRBV12-5, the J call TRBJ1-5; tentative D call: TRBD1 (6 bases). CDR3 length: 18 amino acids. Germline V gives CDR1 LGHNT, CDR2 FRNRAP. The germline V and J ends were trimmed by 6 bases and 8 bases, with 29 bases remaining between them. The CDR3 sequence is CASGPARQEPGMYKPQHF. In nucleotides, the CDR3 is TGTGCTAGTGGCCCTGCCCGACAGGAACCAGGGATGTATAAGCCCCAGCATTTT.

CDR3 DNA: TGTGCCAGCAGCCCGACCGCCGGACAGAGCTATGGCTACACCTTC. Amino acid sequence: CASSPTAGQSYGYTF. The chain carries TRBV11-2 and TRBJ1-2, with D perhaps TRBD1 (6 bases). The CDR3 runs to 15 residues. Germline values: CDR1 SGHAT, CDR2 FQNNGV. The V end lost 5 bases, the J end lost 4 bases, and 17 bases lay between the germline ends.

V is TRBV2 and J is TRBJ1-5, with 8 bases fitting TRBD1. CDR3 size: 15 residues. With 6 bases clipped from V and 6 bases from J, the junction kept 10 bases outside the gene matches. Germline V gene lookup returns CDR1 SNHLY and CDR2 FYNNEI. In DNA form, the CDR3 reads TGTGCCAGCAGGCCAGACAGGGGTCCCGGTCAGCCCCAGCATTTT. Protein sequence: CASRPDRGPGQPQHF.

The rearrangement joins TRBV7-9 to TRBJ2-5; 8 bases fit TRBD2. The CDR3 is made up of 13 amino acids. CDR1 is SEHNR, CDR2 FQNEAQ, per germline (reference sequence). With 7 bases clipped from V and 3 bases from J, the junction kept 4 bases outside the gene matches. CDR3 protein: CASTLAGEETQYF. The CDR3 DNA reads TGTGCCAGCACCCTAGCGGGTGAAGAGACCCAGTACTTC.

The gene calls are TRBV27 and TRBJ2-1, with 8 bases that match TRBD2. The V and J ends lost 3 bases and 12 bases, in that order; junction bases with no gene match: 19. Germline lookup yields CDR1 MNHEY and CDR2 SMNVEV (reference sequence). The CDR3 runs to 17 residues. The CDR3 bases are TGTGCCAGCAGTTTCACCCGCGGTACGGGAGGGATGGGTGGGCAGTTCTTC. Translating gives CASSFTRGTGGMGGQFF.

This chain uses TRBV5-1 with TRBJ2-7; no definite D call. This CDR3 has 12 residues. Germline V gene data show CDR1 as SGHRS and CDR2 as YFSETQ. Trimming pared 0 bases from V and 3 bases from J, leaving 4 bases between. CDR3 amino acids: CASSLGGYEQYF. For the CDR3, the DNA is TGCGCCAGCAGCTTGGGCGGCTACGAGCAGTACTTC.

The chain has TRBV5-1 and TRBJ2-5, with a tentative D call TRBD1 (5 bases). Germline loops: CDR1 SGHRS, CDR2 YFSETQ. This CDR3 has 15 amino acids. V gave up 1 base and J gave up 3 bases, with 13 bases separating them. The CDR3 here is CASSLISLGEETQYF. DNA for the CDR3: TGCGCCAGCAGCTTGATATCCTTAGGGGAAGAGACCCAGTACTTC.

V gene TRBV7-4 combines with J gene TRBJ1-2; TRBD1 is a possible D gene (6 bases). CDR1 and CDR2 from the germline V gene are SGHVT and SQSDAQ. With 4 bases removed from V and 0 bases from J, the gap between germline ends came to 12 bases. The CDR3 length is 15 residues. The CDR3 here is CASSCAGETNYGYTF. CDR3 nucleotide sequence: TGTGCCAGCAGCTGCGCAGGGGAAACTAACTATGGCTACACCTTC.

This clone was seen a single time. This chain links TRBV5-6 with TRBJ2-5, with D perhaps matching TRBD1 or TRBD2 (5 bases each). The V end lost 4 bases, the J end lost 5 bases, and 15 bases lay between the germline ends. This CDR3 contains 14 residues. Germline CDR1 reads SGHDT; CDR2 reads YYEEEE. Here the CDR3 reads CASSGRDEGETQYF. CDR3 nucleotide sequence: TGTGCCAGCAGCGGCCGGGACGAGGGCGAGACCCAGTACTTC.

This chain connects TRBV5-1 to TRBJ2-5; D is uncertain. The CDR3 is 12 amino acids. V shed 4 bases and J shed 5 bases, with 9 bases lying between them. Germline V gene lookup returns CDR1 SGHRS and CDR2 YFSETQ. CDR3 sequence reads: CASSLPEETQYF. As DNA, the CDR3 is TGCGCCAGCAGCCTCCCAGAGGAGACCCAGTACTTC.

The chain recombines TRBV4-2 with TRBJ2-5, with 7 positions matching TRBD1. The V gene's germline CDR1 is LGHNA and CDR2 YNFKEQ. The junction had 13 bases not matched to a gene; V was cut back by 4 bases and J by 5 bases. The CDR3 is 16 amino acids. The DNA for the CDR3 is TGTGCCAGCAGCCTCGTCAGTGTACAGGGGACGGAGACCCAGTACTTC. Translating gives CASSLVSVQGTETQYF.

The rearrangement links TRBV11-2 to TRBJ1-5; no reliable D call. CDR1 is SGHAT, CDR2 FQNNGV, per germline. This CDR3 comprises 14 residues. Trimming left V 1 base short and J 5 bases short, with 9 bases between. The CDR3 nucleotides are TGTGCCAGCAGCTTAGGAGGCAGCTATCAGCCCCAGCATTTT. It translates to CASSLGGSYQPQHF.

The chain employs TRBV5-6 and TRBJ2-6; D unclear. There are 16 residues in the CDR3. Per germline, CDR1 SGHDT and CDR2 YYEEEE. Trimming left V 1 base short and J 1 base short, with 9 bases between. CDR3 sequence: CASSLLGLSGANVLTF. CDR3 nucleotides: TGTGCCAGCAGCTTGTTGGGCCTTTCTGGGGCCAACGTCCTGACTTTC.

The rearrangement uses TRBV5-1 and TRBJ2-5; D is ambiguous. Germline CDR1 is SGHRS and CDR2 is YFSETQ. Deletions cut 0 bases from V and 3 bases from J, with 12 bases between. The CDR3 has 15 residues. The CDR3 sequence is CASSLAHRQEETQYF. In nucleotides, the CDR3 is TGCGCCAGCAGCTTGGCCCACAGACAAGAAGAGACCCAGTACTTC.

This chain links TRBV4-1 with TRBJ2-1; D perhaps matches TRBD2 (6 bases). Looked up from germline, CDR1 is MGHRA and CDR2 is YSYEKL. The germline V and J ends were trimmed by 4 bases and 0 bases, with 10 bases remaining between them. This CDR3 has 15 residues. Here the CDR3 reads CASSRDFLSYNEQFF. The CDR3 DNA reads TGCGCCAGCAGCCGGGACTTTCTCTCCTACAATGAGCAGTTCTTC.

V and J are TRBV5-6 and TRBJ1-2; D remains ambiguous. The germline V gene encodes CDR1 SGHDT and CDR2 YYEEEE. The CDR3 spans 16 residues. Trimming took 0 bases from V and 8 from J, leaving 20 bases between them. In DNA form, the CDR3 reads TGTGCCAGCAGCTTGGAGGGCCTGAGAGGTTCGGAAGGCTACACCTTC. It is translated as CASSLEGLRGSEGYTF.

The gene calls are TRBV28 and TRBJ1-3; TRBD1 is a possible D gene (6 bases). Germline V gives CDR1 MDHEN, CDR2 SYDVKM. This CDR3 is built from 15 residues. Trimming took 2 bases from V and 2 from J, leaving 10 bases between them. CDR3 protein: CASSLRGTAGNTIYF. The CDR3 nucleotides read TGTGCCAGCAGTTTAAGGGGGACCGCTGGAAACACCATATATTTT.

The V and J genes are TRBV15 and TRBJ1-1; the D is unclear. This CDR3 contains 16 residues. CDR1 and CDR2 (germline): LNHNV, YYDKDF (reference sequence). The V end lost 1 base, the J end lost 1 base, and 13 bases lay between the germline ends. The CDR3 sequence: CATSRGTVASNTEAFF. Here the CDR3 DNA reads TGTGCCACCAGCAGAGGAACTGTGGCCTCGAACACTGAAGCTTTCTTT.

V usage is TRBV5-4 and J usage is TRBJ1-1, with a possible D match to TRBD1 (6 bases). V was trimmed by 3 bases and J by 3 bases, leaving 15 bases between them. The CDR3 contains 15 residues. The germline CDR1 and CDR2 sequences are SGHNT and YYREEE (reference sequence). The CDR3 sequence: CASSWGRGGDTEAFF. The CDR3 coding sequence is TGTGCCAGCAGCTGGGGCAGGGGAGGTGACACTGAAGCTTTCTTT.

The gene calls are TRBV6-1 and TRBJ2-1, with 11 bases lining up with TRBD2. V shed 4 bases, J shed 5 bases, and the junction held 7 bases outside the gene matches. In germline, CDR1 is MNHNS, CDR2 SASEGT. This CDR3 contains 16 residues. The CDR3 protein is CASSARTSGSNNEQFF. The CDR3 coding sequence is TGTGCCAGCAGTGCGCGCACTAGCGGGAGTAACAATGAGCAGTTCTTC.

The CDR3 region is CASSQAPGGAFSYSNYTF. CDR3 nucleotides: TGTGCCAGCAGCCAAGCCCCAGGGGGCGCATTCTCATATTCGAACTACACCTTC. V gene TRBV4-2 combines with J gene TRBJ1-2, with TRBD1 matching 8 bases. The trim removed 1 base at V and 10 bases at J, leaving 20 bases unmatched. The CDR3 has 18 residues. From germline, CDR1 is LGHNA and CDR2 YNFKEQ.

Only one count was recorded for this clone. This chain connects TRBV6-5 to TRBJ2-7; tentative D call: TRBD2 (6 bases). The length of the CDR3 is 14 residues. CDR1 and CDR2 from the germline V gene are MNHEY and SVGAGI. The V end lost 6 bases, the J end lost 3 bases, and 15 bases lay between the germline ends. The CDR3 DNA reads as TGTGCCAGCAGCTCCCCAAGGACTAACTACGAGCAGTACTTC. Its translation is CASSSPRTNYEQYF.

The rearrangement uses TRBV30 and TRBJ1-3; D gene ambiguous. V was clipped by 4 bases and J by 0 bases, with 4 bases between them. CDR3 size: 12 residues. CDR1 is GTSNPN, CDR2 SVGIG, per germline (reference sequence). CDR3 loop: CAWTYSGNTIYF. The CDR3, as DNA: TGTGCCTGGACGTACTCTGGAAACACCATATATTTT. Full variable domain (outside the CDR3, taken from reference TRBV30 and TRBJ1-3): SQTIHQWPATLVQPVGSPLSLECTVEGTSNPNLYWYRQAAGRGLQLLFYSVGIGQISSEVPQNLSASRPQDRQFILSSKKLLLSDSGFYLCAWTYSGNTIYFGEGSWLTVV.

This clone was seen a single time. DNA of the CDR3: TGCGCCAGCAGCCAAGTGGGAGGACGAAGGGAAAAACTGTTTTTT. This gives the protein CASSQVGGRREKLFF. This rearrangement joins TRBV4-1 to TRBJ1-4; D gene unclear. Per the germline V gene, CDR1 is MGHRA and CDR2 is YSYEKL. The V end was cut by 1 base, the J end by 8 bases, with 14 bases between. The CDR3 is 15 amino acids.